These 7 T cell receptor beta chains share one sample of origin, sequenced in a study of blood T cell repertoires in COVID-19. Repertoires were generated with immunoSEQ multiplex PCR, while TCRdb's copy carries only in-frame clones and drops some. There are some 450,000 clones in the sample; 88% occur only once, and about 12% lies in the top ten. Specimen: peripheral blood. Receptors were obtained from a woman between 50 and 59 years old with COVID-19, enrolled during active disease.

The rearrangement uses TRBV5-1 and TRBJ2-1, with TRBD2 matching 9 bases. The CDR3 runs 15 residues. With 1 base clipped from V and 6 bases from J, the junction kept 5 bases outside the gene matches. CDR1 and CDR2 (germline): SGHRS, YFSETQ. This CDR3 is CASSLLRGGANEQFF. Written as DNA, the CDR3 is TGCGCCAGCAGCTTGCTCCGCGGGGGGGCCAATGAGCAGTTCTTC.

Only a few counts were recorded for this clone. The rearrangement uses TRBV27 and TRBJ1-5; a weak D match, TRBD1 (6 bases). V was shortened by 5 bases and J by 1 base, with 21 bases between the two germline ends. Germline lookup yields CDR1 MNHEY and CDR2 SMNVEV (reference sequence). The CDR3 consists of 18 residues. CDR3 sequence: CASSPLGIPGTSNQPQHF. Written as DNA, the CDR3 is TGTGCCAGCAGTCCCCTCGGGATTCCCGGGACAAGCAATCAGCCCCAGCATTTT.

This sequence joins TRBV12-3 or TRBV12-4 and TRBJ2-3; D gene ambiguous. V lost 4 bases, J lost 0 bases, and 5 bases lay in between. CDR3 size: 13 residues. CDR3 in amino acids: CASSSTSTDTQYF. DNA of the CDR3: TGTGCCAGCAGTTCCACTAGCACAGATACGCAGTATTTT.

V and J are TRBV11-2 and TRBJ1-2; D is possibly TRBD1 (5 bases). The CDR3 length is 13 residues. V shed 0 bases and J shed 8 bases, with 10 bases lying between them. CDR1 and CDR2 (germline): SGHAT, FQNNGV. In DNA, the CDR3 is TGTGCCAGCAGCTTAGATGGAGGGGCCGGCTACACCTTC. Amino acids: CASSLDGGAGYTF.

CDR3 residues: CASSTSSGETQYF. The DNA for the CDR3 is TGTGCCAGTAGTACTTCTAGCGGAGAGACCCAGTACTTC. The gene calls are TRBV19 and TRBJ2-5; TRBD2 matches at 7 bases. V was pared by 4 bases and J by 4 bases, with 3 bases of the junction left unmatched. The CDR3 totals 13 residues. Looked up from germline, CDR1 is LNHDA and CDR2 is SQIVND (reference sequence). The variable domain in full, completed from reference TRBV19 and TRBJ2-5, reads DGGITQSPKYLFRKEGQNVTLSCEQNLNHDAMYWYRQDPGQGLRLIYYSQIVNDFQKGDIAEGYSVSREKKESFPLTVTSAQKNPTAFYLCASSTSSGETQYFGPGTRLLVL.

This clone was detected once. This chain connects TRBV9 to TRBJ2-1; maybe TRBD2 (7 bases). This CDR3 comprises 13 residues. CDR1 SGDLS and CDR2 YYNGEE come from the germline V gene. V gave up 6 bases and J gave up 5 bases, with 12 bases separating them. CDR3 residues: CASNGGGHNEQFF. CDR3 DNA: TGTGCCAGCAATGGCGGGGGCCACAATGAGCAGTTCTTC.

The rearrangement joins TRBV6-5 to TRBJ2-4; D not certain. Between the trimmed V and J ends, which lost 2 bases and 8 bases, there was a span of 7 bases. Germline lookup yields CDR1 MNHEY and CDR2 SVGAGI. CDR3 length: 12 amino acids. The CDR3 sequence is CASSYGQDIQYF. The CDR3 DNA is TGTGCCAGCAGTTACGGGCAGGACATTCAGTACTTC.